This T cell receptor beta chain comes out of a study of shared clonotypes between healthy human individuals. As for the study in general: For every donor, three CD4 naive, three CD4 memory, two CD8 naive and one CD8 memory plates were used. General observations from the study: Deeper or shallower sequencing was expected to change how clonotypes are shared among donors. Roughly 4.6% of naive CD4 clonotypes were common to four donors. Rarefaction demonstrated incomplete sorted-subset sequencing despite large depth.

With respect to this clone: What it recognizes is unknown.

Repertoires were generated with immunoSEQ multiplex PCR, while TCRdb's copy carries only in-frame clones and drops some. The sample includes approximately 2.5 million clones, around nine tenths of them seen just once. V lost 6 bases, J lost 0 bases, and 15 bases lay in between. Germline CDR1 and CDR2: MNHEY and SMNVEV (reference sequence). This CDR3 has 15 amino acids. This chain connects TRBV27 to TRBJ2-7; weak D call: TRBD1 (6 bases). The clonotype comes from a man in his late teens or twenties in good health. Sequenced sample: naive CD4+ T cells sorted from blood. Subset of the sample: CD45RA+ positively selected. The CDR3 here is CASSLGARSSYEQYF. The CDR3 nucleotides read TGTGCCAGCAGCCTGGGGGCCAGGAGCTCCTACGAGCAGTACTTC.